The clone carrying this TCR beta chain came up a few times. The antigen is unknown. Data came from immunoSEQ multiplex PCR; TCRdb stores just in-frame clones and leaves some out. This sample has around 28,000 clones, with 60% to 80% found just once. Before the COVID-19 pandemic, during about 2010-2018, CD4+ T cells were taken from unexposed donors. After around nine days of culture, CD4+ T cells were isolated. The entry originates in a study of CD4 T cells in relation to SARS-CoV-2 and coronaviruses. The CDR3 is made up of 14 amino acids. Germline CDR1 reads SGHTA; CDR2 reads FQGNSA. V was shortened by 5 bases and J by 3 bases, with 10 bases between the two germline ends.

Sequencing was carried out using CD4+ T cells from PBMCs, cultured in vitro. The V and J genes are TRBV7-2 and TRBJ2-2; the D is unclear. The TCR originated in a human donor in good health. The DNA of the CDR3 is TGTGCCAGCAGCCCGCCCTCATACACCGGGGAGCTGTTTTTT. Translating gives CASSPPSYTGELFF. Full variable domain (rest looked up from reference TRBV7-2 and TRBJ2-2): GAGVSQSPSNKVTEKGKDVELRCDPISGHTALYWYRQSLGQGLEFLIYFQGNSAPDKSGLPSDRFSAERTGGSVSTLTIQRTQQEDSAVYLCASSPPSYTGELFFGEGSRLTVL.